The 18 T cell receptor beta chains below all came from one sample that was sequenced in a study of blood T cells in healthy people across ages. With a J-beta primer mix and a sample-barcoded 5' primer, a second PCR ran roughly 6 to 12 cycles. TCRdb redid the calling of the 5' RACE reads with MiXCR, one entry per CDR3 protein. The sample holds roughly 1.5 million distinct CDR3 sequences, 35% to 45% seen once. Sequencing input: blood. Every receptor here comes from a young woman in good health.

There are a few counts of this clonotype. The chain links TRBV6-5 to TRBJ2-5; either TRBD1 or TRBD2 may supply D (5 bases each). Trimming left V 6 bases short and J 11 bases short, with 16 bases between. CDR1 and CDR2 from the germline V gene are MNHEY and SVGAGI. The CDR3 extends over 12 amino acids. Here the CDR3 reads CASSFAGAEQYF. Here the CDR3 DNA reads TGTGCCAGCAGCTTCGCCGGGGCTGAGCAGTACTTC.

A remark on this clonotype: At one of its ends the junction is not consistent with the germline gene, which may arise from a read error. V gene TRBV10-3 combines with J gene TRBJ2-1; a possible D gene is TRBD1 (6 bases). Per the germline V gene, CDR1 is ENHRY and CDR2 is SYGVKD. The CDR3 covers 16 residues. The CDR3, as DNA: TGTACCATCAGTGAGTCATCAGAGGGGGTGACAAGTGAGCAGTTCTTC. This translates into CTISESSEGVTSEQFF.

In this sample, this clonotype turned up once. The gene calls are TRBV24-1 and TRBJ2-1; TRBD2 agrees at 7 bases. CDR3 length: 9 residues. The junction had 7 bases not matched to a gene; V was cut back by 12 bases and J by 15 bases. Per the germline V gene, CDR1 is KGHDR and CDR2 is SFDVKD. The CDR3 DNA reads TGTGCCCGGGGGGAGGGTTGGTTCTTC. Protein sequence: CARGEGWFF.

This clonotype was counted only a few times. The chain employs TRBV21-1 and TRBJ1-2. TRBV21-1 is a listed pseudogene. This CDR3 spans 17 amino acids. As DNA, the CDR3 is TGTGCCAGCAGCAAAGACCAAGCCGTCCTAGTCAACTATGGCTACACCTTC. As protein: CASSKDQAVLVNYGYTF.

This chain joins TRBV20-1 and TRBJ2-1; 8 positions agree with TRBD2. This CDR3 has 16 residues. In germline, CDR1 is DFQATT, CDR2 SNEGSKA (reference sequence). With 1 base clipped from V and 9 bases from J, the junction kept 14 bases outside the gene matches. The DNA of the CDR3 is TGCAGTGCTAGAGCACCGGGACGAGCGGGAGTGGTTGAGCAGTTCTTC. This codes for CSARAPGRAGVVEQFF.

The genes are TRBV7-2 and TRBJ2-3, with 10 bases fitting TRBD2. The ends lost 5 bases at V and 1 base at J; junction bases unmatched: 6. Germline V CDR1 and CDR2: SGHTA, FQGNSA. The CDR3 extends over 16 amino acids. The CDR3 region is CASSQIAGGRTDTQYF. The CDR3 DNA is TGTGCCAGCAGCCAGATAGCGGGGGGCCGCACAGATACGCAGTATTTT.

The chain carries TRBV6-1 and TRBJ2-7, with D unclear. Germline assignment: CDR1 MNHNS and CDR2 SASEGT. The CDR3 consists of 10 residues. Trimming took off 8 bases at V and 5 bases at J, with 7 bases between the two ends. The CDR3 protein is CASLGNEQYF. DNA of the CDR3: TGTGCCAGCCTAGGGAACGAGCAGTACTTC.

This chain uses TRBV6-5 with TRBJ2-4, with a weak D call TRBD2 (5 bases). Germline V gene sequence: CDR1 MNHEY, CDR2 SVGAGI. Trimming took off 6 bases at V and 9 bases at J, with 12 bases between the two ends. The CDR3 has 12 residues. Here the CDR3 reads CASRSRVSIQYF. The CDR3 DNA reads as TGTGCCAGCAGGTCGAGGGTGAGCATTCAGTACTTC.

The chain couples TRBV29-1 to TRBJ2-3; 11 bases line up with TRBD1. The CDR3 is 13 residues long. Trimming at V came to 6 bases and at J to 5 bases, leaving 4 bases not matched to a gene. From germline, CDR1 is SQVTM and CDR2 ANQGSEA. The CDR3: CSVGQGAIDTQYF. The CDR3 nucleotides are TGCAGCGTCGGACAGGGGGCTATAGATACGCAGTATTTT.

The chain employs TRBV6-5 and TRBJ2-1; the match to TRBD2 covers 11 bases. V lost 6 bases to trimming and J lost 3 bases; unmatched junction nucleotides: 7. The CDR3 has 16 residues. Germline loops: CDR1 MNHEY, CDR2 SVGAGI. CDR3 amino acids: CASSFGLAGFYNEQFF. CDR3 sequence (DNA): TGTGCCAGCAGCTTTGGACTAGCGGGTTTCTACAATGAGCAGTTCTTC.

This clonotype was detected many times. This sequence joins TRBV4-2 and TRBJ2-7, with a tentative D call TRBD1 (5 bases). The length of the CDR3 is 13 residues. Trimming took off 6 bases at V and 2 bases at J, with 11 bases between the two ends. Germline-derived CDR1 and CDR2 are LGHNA and YNFKEQ. The CDR3 loop is CASSPVGAYEQYF. CDR3 nucleotides: TGTGCCAGCAGTCCCGTAGGGGCCTACGAGCAGTACTTC.

This clonotype turned up a few times. The chain recombines TRBV4-1 with TRBJ1-4, with 9 bases that match TRBD1. Trimming at V came to 1 base and at J to 0 bases, leaving 6 bases not matched to a gene. There are 18 residues in the CDR3. Germline V gives CDR1 MGHRA, CDR2 YSYEKL. The CDR3 here is CASSQAGGQGATNEKLFF. The CDR3 bases are TGCGCCAGCAGCCAAGCAGGGGGACAGGGAGCAACTAATGAAAAACTGTTTTTT.

The chain couples TRBV7-2 to TRBJ2-1, with 7 positions matching TRBD1. J was trimmed by 5 bases and V by 3 bases; bases with no gene match: 16. The CDR3 runs to 18 residues. Looked up from germline, CDR1 is SGHTA and CDR2 is FQGNSA. The CDR3 DNA follows: TGTGCCAGCAGCTTTAGGGGGCTGTTGCGGTACCCCCACAATGAGCAGTTCTTC. It codes for CASSFRGLLRYPHNEQFF. The full variable domain, in which reference TRBV7-2 and TRBJ2-1 provide the parts outside the CDR3, is GAGVSQSPSNKVTEKGKDVELRCDPISGHTALYWYRQSLGQGLEFLIYFQGNSAPDKSGLPSDRFSAERTGGSVSTLTIQRTQQEDSAVYLCASSFRGLLRYPHNEQFFGPGTRLTVL.

V and J are TRBV4-3 and TRBJ2-1; D might be TRBD2 (6 bases). This CDR3 region has 18 residues. The germline CDR1 and CDR2 sequences are LGHNA and YSLEER. Trimming stripped 4 bases from V and 13 bases from J, with 32 bases between. CDR3: CASSRREFLGHTRETQFF. The CDR3 DNA is TGCGCCAGCAGCCGTCGGGAATTCCTAGGACATACACGGGAGACCCAGTTCTTC.

In its sample, this clonotype was seen a few times. V and J are TRBV4-3 and TRBJ2-3; 11 nucleotides line up with TRBD2. Looked up from germline, CDR1 is LGHNA and CDR2 is YSLEER. CDR3 length: 15 residues. V was pared by 4 bases and J by 5 bases, with 5 bases of the junction left unmatched. The CDR3 DNA reads TGCGCCAGCAGCCCGTTAGCGGGAGGGGAAGATACGCAGTATTTT. Encoded protein: CASSPLAGGEDTQYF.

This clonotype was seen a handful of times. The chain recombines TRBV5-1 with TRBJ2-1, with unresolved D. V was cut by 0 bases and J by 0 bases, with 10 bases left in between. This CDR3 region has 16 residues. Germline CDR1 is SGHRS and CDR2 is YFSETQ. In DNA, the CDR3 is TGCGCCAGCAGCTTGGGTATAGCCCGCTCCTACAATGAGCAGTTCTTC. Translating gives CASSLGIARSYNEQFF.

Note on this clonotype: At one end the junction does not follow the germline gene, possibly because of a read error. This chain joins TRBV6-5 and TRBJ1-2; D is ambiguous. In germline, CDR1 is MNHEY, CDR2 SVGAGI. CDR3 length equals 11 residues. The CDR3 loop is CASSHNYRYTF. CDR3 in DNA: TGTGCCAGCAGCCACAACTATCGCTACACCTTC.

This clonotype was seen just once. The chain employs TRBV28 and TRBJ1-2; 7 bases are a match to TRBD1. The CDR3 length is 14 residues. Germline V gene sequence: CDR1 MDHEN, CDR2 SYDVKM. The ends lost 6 bases at V and 4 bases at J; junction bases unmatched: 8. The CDR3 loop is CASRRTGPLYGYTF. The DNA for the CDR3 is TGTGCCAGCAGAAGGACAGGTCCCCTCTATGGCTACACCTTC.